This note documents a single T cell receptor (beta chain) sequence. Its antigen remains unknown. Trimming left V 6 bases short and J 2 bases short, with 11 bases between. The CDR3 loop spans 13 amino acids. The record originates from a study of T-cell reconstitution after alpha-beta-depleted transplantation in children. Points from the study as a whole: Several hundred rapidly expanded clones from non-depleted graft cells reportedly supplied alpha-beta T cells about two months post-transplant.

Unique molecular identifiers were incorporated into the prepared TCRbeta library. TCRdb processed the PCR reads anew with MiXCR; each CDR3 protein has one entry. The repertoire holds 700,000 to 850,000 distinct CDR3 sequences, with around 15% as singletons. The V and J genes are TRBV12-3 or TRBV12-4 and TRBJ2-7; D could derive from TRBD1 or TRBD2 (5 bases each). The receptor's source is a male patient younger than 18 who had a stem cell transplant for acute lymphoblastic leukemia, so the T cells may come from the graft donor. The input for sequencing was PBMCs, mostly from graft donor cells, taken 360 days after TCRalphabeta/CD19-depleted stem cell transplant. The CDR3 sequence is CASRSRDAYEQYF. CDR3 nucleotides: TGTGCCAGCAGGTCCCGGGACGCCTACGAGCAGTACTTC.